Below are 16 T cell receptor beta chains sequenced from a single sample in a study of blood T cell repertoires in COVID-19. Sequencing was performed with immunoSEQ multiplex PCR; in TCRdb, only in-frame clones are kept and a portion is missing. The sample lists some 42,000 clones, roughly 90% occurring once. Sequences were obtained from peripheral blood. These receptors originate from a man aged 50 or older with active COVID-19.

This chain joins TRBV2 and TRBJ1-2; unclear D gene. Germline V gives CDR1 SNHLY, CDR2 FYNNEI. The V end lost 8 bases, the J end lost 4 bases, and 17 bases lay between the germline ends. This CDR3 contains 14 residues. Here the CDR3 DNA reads TGTGCCAGCTCTTCAGCGACCGTCGGCTATGGCTACACCTTC. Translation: CASSSATVGYGYTF.

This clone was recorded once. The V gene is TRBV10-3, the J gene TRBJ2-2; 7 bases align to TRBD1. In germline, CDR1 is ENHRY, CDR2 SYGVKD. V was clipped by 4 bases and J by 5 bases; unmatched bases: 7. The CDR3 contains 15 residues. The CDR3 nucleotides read TGTGCCATCAGTGTGGAGACAGGGAGAACCGGGGAGCTGTTTTTT. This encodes CAISVETGRTGELFF.

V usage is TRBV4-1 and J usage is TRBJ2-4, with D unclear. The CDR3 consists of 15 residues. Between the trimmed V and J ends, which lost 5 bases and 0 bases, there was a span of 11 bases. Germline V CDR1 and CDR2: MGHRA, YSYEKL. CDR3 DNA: TGCGCCAGCAGCTTGACACTGTCAGCCAAAAACATTCAGTACTTC. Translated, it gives CASSLTLSAKNIQYF.

The CDR3 coding sequence is TGTGCCAGCAGTCCCCATTTGAGCACCGGGGAGCTGTTTTTT. Encoded protein: CASSPHLSTGELFF. This chain uses TRBV28 with TRBJ2-2; no clear D gene. The germline V and J ends were trimmed by 5 bases and 4 bases, with 11 bases remaining between them. Germline V gene lookup returns CDR1 MDHEN and CDR2 SYDVKM. CDR3 length: 14 amino acids.

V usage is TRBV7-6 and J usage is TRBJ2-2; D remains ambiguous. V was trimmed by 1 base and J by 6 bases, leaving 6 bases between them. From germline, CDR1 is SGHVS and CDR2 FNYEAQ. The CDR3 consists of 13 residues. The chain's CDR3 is CASSLGVSGELFF. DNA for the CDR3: TGTGCCAGCAGCTTAGGCGTGTCCGGGGAGCTGTTTTTT.

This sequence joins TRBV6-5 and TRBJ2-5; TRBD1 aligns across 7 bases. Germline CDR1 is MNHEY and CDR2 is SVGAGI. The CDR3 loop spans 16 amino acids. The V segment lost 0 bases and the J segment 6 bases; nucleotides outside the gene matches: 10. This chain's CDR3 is CASSYSNAAGGQTQYF. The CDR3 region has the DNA TGTGCCAGCAGTTACTCAAATGCCGCAGGGGGACAGACCCAGTACTTC.

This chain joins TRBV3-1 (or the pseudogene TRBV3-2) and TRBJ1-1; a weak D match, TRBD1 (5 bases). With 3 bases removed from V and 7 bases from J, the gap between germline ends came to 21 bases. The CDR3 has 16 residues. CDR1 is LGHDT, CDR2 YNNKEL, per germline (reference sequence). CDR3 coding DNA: TGTGCCAGCAGCCACAATTCGCGGGGCAGCCCGCTTGAAGCTTTCTTT. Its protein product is CASSHNSRGSPLEAFF.

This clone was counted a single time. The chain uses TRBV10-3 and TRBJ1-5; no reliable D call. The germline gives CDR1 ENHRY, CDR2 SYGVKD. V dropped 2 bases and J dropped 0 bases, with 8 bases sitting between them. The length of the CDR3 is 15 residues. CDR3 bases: TGTGCCATCAGTGAGGGCGGCTATAGCAATCAGCCCCAGCATTTT. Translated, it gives CAISEGGYSNQPQHF.

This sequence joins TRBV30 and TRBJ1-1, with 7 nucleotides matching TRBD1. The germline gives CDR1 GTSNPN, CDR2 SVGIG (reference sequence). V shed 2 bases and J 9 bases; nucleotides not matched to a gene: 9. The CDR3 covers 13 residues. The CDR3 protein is CAWSHSGTVKAFF. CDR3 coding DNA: TGTGCCTGGAGTCATTCCGGGACAGTAAAAGCTTTCTTT.

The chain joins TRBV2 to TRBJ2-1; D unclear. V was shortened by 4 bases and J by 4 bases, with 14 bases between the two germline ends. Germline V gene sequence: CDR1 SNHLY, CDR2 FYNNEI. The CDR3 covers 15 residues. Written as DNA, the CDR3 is TGTGCCAGCAGTGCCCAATTCTTACAGTACAATGAGCAGTTCTTC. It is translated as CASSAQFLQYNEQFF.

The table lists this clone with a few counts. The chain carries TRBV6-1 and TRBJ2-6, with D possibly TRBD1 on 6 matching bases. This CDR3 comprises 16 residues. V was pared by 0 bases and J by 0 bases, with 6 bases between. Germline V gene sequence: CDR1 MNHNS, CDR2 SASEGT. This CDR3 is CASSEADSSGANVLTF. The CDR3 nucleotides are TGTGCCAGCAGTGAAGCGGACAGCTCTGGGGCCAACGTCCTGACTTTC.

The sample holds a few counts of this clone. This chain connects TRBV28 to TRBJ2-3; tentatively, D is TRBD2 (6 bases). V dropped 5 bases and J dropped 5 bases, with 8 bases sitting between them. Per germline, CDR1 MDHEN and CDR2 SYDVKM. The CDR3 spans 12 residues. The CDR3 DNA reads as TGTGCCAGCAGTCCCGGGGGAGATACGCAGTATTTT. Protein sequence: CASSPGGDTQYF.

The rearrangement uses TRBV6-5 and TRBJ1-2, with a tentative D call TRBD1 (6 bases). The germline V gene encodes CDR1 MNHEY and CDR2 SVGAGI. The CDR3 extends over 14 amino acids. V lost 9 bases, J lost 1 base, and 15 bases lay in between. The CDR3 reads CASYRDTFNYGYTF. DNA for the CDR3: TGTGCCAGTTACAGGGACACCTTTAACTATGGCTACACCTTC.

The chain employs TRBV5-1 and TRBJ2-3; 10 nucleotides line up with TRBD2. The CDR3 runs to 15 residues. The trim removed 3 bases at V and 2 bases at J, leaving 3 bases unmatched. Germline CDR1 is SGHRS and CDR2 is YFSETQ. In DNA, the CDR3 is TGCGCCAGCAGCTACGGGACTAGCGACACAGATACGCAGTATTTT. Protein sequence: CASSYGTSDTDTQYF.

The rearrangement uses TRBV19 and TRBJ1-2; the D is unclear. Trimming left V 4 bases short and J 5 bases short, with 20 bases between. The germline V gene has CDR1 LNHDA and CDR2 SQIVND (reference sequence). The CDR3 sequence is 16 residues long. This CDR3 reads CASSTVIAGFVYGYTF. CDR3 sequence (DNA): TGTGCCAGTAGTACCGTCATAGCCGGTTTTGTTTATGGCTACACCTTC.

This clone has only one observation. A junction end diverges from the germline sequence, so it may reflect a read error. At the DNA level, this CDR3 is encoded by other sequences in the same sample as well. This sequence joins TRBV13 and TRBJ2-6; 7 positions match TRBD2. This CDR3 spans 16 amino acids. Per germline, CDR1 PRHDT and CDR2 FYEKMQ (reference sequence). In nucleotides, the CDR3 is TGCGCCAGCAAACGCGGGGGTTTTTCTGGGGCCAACGTCCTGACTTTC. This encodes CASKRGGFSGANVLTF.